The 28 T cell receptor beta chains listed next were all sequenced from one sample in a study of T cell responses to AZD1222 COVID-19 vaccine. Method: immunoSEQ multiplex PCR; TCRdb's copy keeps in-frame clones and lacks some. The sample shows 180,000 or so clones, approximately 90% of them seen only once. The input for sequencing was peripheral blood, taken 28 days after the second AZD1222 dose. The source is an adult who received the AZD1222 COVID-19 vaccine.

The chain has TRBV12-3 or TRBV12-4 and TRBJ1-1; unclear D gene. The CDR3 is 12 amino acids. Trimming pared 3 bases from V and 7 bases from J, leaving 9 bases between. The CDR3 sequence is CASSFLASEAFF. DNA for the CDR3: TGTGCCAGCAGTTTTTTGGCGAGTGAAGCTTTCTTT.

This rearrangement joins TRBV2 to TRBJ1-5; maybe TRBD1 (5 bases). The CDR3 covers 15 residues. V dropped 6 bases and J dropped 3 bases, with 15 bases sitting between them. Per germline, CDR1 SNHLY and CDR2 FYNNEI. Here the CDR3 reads CASRARDSHNQPQHF. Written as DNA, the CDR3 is TGTGCCAGCAGGGCGAGGGACTCGCACAATCAGCCCCAGCATTTT.

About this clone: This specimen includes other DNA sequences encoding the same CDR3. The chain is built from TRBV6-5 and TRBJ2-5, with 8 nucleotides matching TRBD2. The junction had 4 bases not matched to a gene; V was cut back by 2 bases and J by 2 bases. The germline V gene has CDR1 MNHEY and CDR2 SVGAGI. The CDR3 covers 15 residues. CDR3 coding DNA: TGTGCCAGCAGTTACCAAACTAGCGGACAAGAGACCCAGTACTTC. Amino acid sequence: CASSYQTSGQETQYF.

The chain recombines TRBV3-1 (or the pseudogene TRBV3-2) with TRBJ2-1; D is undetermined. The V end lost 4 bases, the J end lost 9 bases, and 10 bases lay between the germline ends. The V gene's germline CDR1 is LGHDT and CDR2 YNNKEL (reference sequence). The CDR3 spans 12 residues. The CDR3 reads CASSPDVSEQFF. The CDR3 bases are TGTGCCAGCAGCCCCGACGTAAGTGAGCAGTTCTTC.

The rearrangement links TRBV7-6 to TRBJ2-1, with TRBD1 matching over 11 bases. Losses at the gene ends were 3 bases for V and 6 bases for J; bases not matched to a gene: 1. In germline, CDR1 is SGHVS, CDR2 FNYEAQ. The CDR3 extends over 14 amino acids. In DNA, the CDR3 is TGTGCCAGCAGCTTGGGACAGGGGGGCAATGAGCAGTTCTTC. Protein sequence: CASSLGQGGNEQFF.

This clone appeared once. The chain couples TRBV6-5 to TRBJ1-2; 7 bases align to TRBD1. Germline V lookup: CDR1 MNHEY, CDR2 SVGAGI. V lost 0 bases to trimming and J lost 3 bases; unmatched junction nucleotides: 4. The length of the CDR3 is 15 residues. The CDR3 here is CASSYSPGGYYGYTF. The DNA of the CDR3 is TGTGCCAGCAGTTACTCCCCAGGGGGTTACTATGGCTACACCTTC.

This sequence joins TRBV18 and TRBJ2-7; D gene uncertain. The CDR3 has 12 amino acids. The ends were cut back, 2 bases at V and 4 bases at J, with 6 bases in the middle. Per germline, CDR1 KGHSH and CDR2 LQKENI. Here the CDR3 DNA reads TGTGCCAGCTCACCAACGGGTTACGAGCAGTACTTC. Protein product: CASSPTGYEQYF.

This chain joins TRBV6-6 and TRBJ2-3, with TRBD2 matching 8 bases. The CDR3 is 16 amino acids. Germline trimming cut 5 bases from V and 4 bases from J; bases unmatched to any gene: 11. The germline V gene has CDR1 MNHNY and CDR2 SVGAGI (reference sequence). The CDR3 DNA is TGTGCCAGCAGTCCAACTAGCGGATACGCGGCAGATACGCAGTATTTT. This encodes CASSPTSGYAADTQYF.

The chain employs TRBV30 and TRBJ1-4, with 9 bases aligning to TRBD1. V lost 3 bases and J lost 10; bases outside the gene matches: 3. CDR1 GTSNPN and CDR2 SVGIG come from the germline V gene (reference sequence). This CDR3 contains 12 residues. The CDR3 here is CAWSLGQGKLFF. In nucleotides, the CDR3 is TGTGCCTGGAGCTTGGGACAGGGAAAACTGTTTTTT.

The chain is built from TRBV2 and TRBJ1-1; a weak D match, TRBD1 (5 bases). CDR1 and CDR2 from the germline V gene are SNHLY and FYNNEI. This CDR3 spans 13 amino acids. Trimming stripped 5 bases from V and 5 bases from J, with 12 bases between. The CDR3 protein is CASSRDSGTEAFF. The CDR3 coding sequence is TGTGCCAGCAGTCGGGACTCGGGGACTGAAGCTTTCTTT.

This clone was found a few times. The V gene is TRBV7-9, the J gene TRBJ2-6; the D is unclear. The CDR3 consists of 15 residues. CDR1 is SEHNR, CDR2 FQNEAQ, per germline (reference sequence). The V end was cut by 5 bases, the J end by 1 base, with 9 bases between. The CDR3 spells CASSPGESGANVLTF. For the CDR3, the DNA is TGTGCCAGCAGCCCCGGAGAATCTGGGGCCAACGTCCTGACTTTC.

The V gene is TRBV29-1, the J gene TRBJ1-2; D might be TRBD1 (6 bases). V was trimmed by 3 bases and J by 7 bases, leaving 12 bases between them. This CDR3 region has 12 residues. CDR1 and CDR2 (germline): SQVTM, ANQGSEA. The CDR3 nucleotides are TGCAGCGTTGACAGGGGCAGGAGTGGCTACACCTTC. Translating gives CSVDRGRSGYTF.

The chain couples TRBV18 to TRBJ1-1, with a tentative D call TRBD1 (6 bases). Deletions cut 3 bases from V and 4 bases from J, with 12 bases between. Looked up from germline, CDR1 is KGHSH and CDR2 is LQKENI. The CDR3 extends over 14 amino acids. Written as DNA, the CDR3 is TGTGCCAGCTCACCGTACAGGGAGAGCACTGAAGCTTTCTTT. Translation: CASSPYRESTEAFF.

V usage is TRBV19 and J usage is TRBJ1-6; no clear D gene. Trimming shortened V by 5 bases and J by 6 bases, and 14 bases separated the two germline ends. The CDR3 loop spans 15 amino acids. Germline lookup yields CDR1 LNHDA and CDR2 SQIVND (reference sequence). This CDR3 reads CASSLGRSLNSPLHF. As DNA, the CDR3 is TGTGCCAGTAGTCTTGGACGGTCCCTTAATTCACCCCTCCACTTT.

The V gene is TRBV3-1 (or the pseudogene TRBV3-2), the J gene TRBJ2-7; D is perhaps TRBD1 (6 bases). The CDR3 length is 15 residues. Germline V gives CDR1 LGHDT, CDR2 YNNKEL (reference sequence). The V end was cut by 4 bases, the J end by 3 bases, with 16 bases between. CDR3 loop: CASSRRGLHLYEQYF. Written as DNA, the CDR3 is TGTGCCAGCAGCCGAAGGGGGTTGCACCTCTACGAGCAGTACTTC.

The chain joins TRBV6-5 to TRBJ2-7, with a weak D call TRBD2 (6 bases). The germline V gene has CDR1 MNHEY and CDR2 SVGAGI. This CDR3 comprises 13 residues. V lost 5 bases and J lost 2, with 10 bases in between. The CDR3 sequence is CASSTGVAYEQYF. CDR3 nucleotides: TGTGCCAGCAGTACGGGGGTGGCCTACGAGCAGTACTTC.

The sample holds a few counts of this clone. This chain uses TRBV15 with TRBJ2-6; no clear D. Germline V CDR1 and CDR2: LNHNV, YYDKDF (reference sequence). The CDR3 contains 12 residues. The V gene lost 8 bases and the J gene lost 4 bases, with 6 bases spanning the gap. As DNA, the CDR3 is TGTGCCACCTCGATCGGGGCCAACGTCCTGACTTTC. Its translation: CATSIGANVLTF.

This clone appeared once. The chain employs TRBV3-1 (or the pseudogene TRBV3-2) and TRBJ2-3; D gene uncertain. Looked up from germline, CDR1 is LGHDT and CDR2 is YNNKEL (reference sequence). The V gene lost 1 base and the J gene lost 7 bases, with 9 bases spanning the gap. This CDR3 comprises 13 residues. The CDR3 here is CASSQGSGNTQYF. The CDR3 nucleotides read TGTGCCAGCAGCCAAGGATCTGGAAATACGCAGTATTTT.

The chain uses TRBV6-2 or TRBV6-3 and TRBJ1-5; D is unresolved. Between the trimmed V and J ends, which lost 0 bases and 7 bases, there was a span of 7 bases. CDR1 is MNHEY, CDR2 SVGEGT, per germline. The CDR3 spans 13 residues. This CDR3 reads CASSYSNPQPQHF. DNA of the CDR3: TGTGCCAGCAGTTACTCGAATCCCCAGCCCCAGCATTTT.

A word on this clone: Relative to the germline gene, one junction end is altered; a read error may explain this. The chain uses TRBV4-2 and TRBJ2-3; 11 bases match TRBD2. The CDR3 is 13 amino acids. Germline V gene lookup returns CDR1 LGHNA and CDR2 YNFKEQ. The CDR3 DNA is TGTGCCAGCAGCCAAGTAGGACTAGCGGGTCCTACTTTT. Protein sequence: CASSQVGLAGPTF.

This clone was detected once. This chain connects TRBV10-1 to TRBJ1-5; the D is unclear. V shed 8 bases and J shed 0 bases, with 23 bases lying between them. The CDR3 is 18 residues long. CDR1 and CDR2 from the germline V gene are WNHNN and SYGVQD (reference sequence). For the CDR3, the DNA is TGCGCCAGCCCTCGATCAATTTGGACTTTGGATAGCAATCAGCCCCAGCATTTT. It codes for CASPRSIWTLDSNQPQHF.

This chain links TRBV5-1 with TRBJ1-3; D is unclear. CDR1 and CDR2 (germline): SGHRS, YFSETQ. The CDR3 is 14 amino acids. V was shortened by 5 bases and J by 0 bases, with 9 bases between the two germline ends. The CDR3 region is CASSRVSSGNTIYF. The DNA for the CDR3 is TGCGCCAGCAGTCGGGTCAGCTCTGGAAACACCATATATTTT.

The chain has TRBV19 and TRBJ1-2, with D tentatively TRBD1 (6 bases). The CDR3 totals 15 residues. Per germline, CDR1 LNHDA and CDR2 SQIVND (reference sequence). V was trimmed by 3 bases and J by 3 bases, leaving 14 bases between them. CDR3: CASSMGSTGHYGYTF. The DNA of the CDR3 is TGTGCCAGTAGTATGGGATCGACAGGACACTATGGCTACACCTTC.

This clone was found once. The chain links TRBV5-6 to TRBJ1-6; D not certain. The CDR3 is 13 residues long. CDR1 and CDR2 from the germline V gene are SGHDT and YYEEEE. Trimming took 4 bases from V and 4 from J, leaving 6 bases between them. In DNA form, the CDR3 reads TGTGCCAGCAGCACCCGATATAATTCACCCCTCCACTTT. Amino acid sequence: CASSTRYNSPLHF.

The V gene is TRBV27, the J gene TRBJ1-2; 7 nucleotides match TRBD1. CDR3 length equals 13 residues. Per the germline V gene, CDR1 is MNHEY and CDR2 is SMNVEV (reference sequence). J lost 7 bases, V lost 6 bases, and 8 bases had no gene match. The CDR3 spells CASRLDRAGGYTF. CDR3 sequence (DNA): TGTGCCAGCAGGCTAGACAGGGCGGGTGGCTACACCTTC.

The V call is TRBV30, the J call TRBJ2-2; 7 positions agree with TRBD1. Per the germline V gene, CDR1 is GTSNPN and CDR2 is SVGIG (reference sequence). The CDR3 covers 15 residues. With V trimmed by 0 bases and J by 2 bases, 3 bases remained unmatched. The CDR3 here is CAWSVGQTNTGELFF. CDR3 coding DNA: TGTGCCTGGAGTGTGGGACAGACAAACACCGGGGAGCTGTTTTTT. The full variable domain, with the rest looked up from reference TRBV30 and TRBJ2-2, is SQTIHQWPATLVQPVGSPLSLECTVEGTSNPNLYWYRQAAGRGLQLLFYSVGIGQISSEVPQNLSASRPQDRQFILSSKKLLLSDSGFYLCAWSVGQTNTGELFFGEGSRLTVL.

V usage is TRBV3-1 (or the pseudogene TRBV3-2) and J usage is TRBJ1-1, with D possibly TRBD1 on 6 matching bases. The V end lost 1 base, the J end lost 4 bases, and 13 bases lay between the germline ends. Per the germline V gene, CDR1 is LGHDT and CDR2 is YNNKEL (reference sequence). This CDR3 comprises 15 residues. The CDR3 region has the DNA TGTGCCAGCAGCCAAGGGGCAGGGGCGAGCACTGAAGCTTTCTTT. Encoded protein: CASSQGAGASTEAFF.

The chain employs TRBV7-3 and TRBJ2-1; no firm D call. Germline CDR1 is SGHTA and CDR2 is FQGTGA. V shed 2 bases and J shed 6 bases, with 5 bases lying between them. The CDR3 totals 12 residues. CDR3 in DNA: TGTGCCAGCAGCTTAGTGATCAATGAGCAGTTCTTC. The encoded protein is CASSLVINEQFF.